This TCR beta chain is drawn from a study of blood T cell repertoires in COVID-19. Study in general: COVID-19 samples from acute and convalescent phases originated in the United States, Italy and Spain. PBMCs, B-cell-depleted T cells, or T cells provided the cDNA or gDNA that made up the material.

The germline CDR1 and CDR2 sequences are SEHNR and FQNEAQ (reference sequence). Between the trimmed V and J ends, which lost 4 bases and 3 bases, there was a span of 13 bases. The CDR3 consists of 15 residues. In the original processing: Estimation of nucleated cell counts was performed using reference gene primer amplification. TCRdb's table, derived via immunoSEQ multiplex PCR, lists solely in-frame clones and lacks some. V, J and clone size reflect that table, while D and trimming were determined from the DNA. This sample has fewer than 110,000 clones; roughly nine tenths occur once, and the top ten carry 17%.

The rearrangement joins TRBV7-9 to TRBJ1-5; D not resolved. Sequenced sample: peripheral blood. The TCR originated in a man between 50 and 59 years old with acute or convalescent COVID-19. The CDR3 loop reads CASSSPGADNQPQHF. The CDR3 DNA sequence: TGTGCCAGCAGCTCGCCGGGAGCAGACAATCAGCCCCAGCATTTT.